One T cell receptor beta chain is described in this entry. One junction end disagrees with the germline gene, perhaps due to a read error. This entry belongs to a study of T-cell memory formation after mild COVID-19. Barcoded TCR alpha and TCR beta cDNA libraries with UMIs came from 5'RACE using constant-segment primers. Each CDR3 protein gets one entry after TCRdb re-called the 5' RACE reads with MiXCR. The profile shows roughly 600,000 distinct CDR3 sequences, roughly 17% of them singletons. Sequencing was performed on PBMCs or a T cell subset sorted from them (not recorded which). The source is an adult woman who had mild COVID-19 (a few samples of this study predate the infection). Cell type and time point are not known.

The CDR3, as DNA: TGTGCTAGCAGCTTAGGTCCTTCGGTGACACTCAAGTTCTTC. Its protein product is CASSLGPSVTLKFF. The gene calls are TRBV7-7 and TRBJ2-1; D not resolved. CDR1 is SSHAT, CDR2 FNYEAQ, per germline (reference sequence). The CDR3 contains 14 residues.